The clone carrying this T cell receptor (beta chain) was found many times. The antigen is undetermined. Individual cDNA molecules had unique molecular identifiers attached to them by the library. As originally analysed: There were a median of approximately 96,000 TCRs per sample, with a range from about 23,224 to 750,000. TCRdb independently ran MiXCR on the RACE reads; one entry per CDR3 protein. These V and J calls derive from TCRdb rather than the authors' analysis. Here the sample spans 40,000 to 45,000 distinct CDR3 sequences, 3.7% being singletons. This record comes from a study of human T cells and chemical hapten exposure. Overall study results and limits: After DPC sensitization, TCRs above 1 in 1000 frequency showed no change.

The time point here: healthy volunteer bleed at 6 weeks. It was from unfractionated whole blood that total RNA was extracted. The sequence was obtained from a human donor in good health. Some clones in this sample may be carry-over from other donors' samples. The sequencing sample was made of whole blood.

The CDR3 spells CAPWWEGPNYGYTF. As DNA, the CDR3 is TGTGCCCCCTGGTGGGAGGGTCCTAACTATGGCTACACCTTC. V usage is TRBV21-1 and J usage is TRBJ1-2. TRBV21-1 is marked as a pseudogene. There are 14 residues in the CDR3.